This T cell receptor beta chain originates from a study of blood T cell repertoires in COVID-19. TCRdb keeps only in-frame clones here, not all; method: immunoSEQ multiplex PCR. Of about 110,000 clones listed, under 85% are singletons. The sample holds one count of this clone. Sequenced sample: peripheral blood. The sequence was collected from a woman in her 70s with acute or convalescent COVID-19.

Written as DNA, the CDR3 is TGTGCCAGCAGTTTCTACCGGGGGGACAATGAGCAGTTCTTC. Residues: CASSFYRGDNEQFF. The chain employs TRBV6-6 and TRBJ2-1; 7 positions match TRBD2. V was pared by 4 bases and J by 5 bases, with 5 bases of the junction left unmatched. Germline V gene lookup returns CDR1 MNHNY and CDR2 SVGAGI (reference sequence). The CDR3 is 14 amino acids.